These 18 T cell receptor beta chains originate from one sample sequenced in a study of blood T cells in healthy people across ages. It was with a sample-barcoded 5' primer and a J-beta primer mix that a second PCR of about 7 to 12 cycles was run. TCRdb ran MiXCR on the 5' RACE reads and lists one entry per CDR3 protein. The sample contains almost 550,000 distinct CDR3 sequences, nearly 25% of which appear only once. This same sample was also part of a study on T cells of mothers and their children.

The sequenced sample was blood. The receptor set was obtained from a boy between 10 and 17 years old in good health.

This sequence joins TRBV7-9 and TRBJ1-1; 9 nucleotides align to TRBD1. The CDR3 has 18 residues. The germline gives CDR1 SEHNR, CDR2 FQNEAQ (reference sequence). Trimming removed 0 bases from V and 3 bases from J; junction bases left unmatched: 11. The CDR3 loop is CASSLAGTGRVVDTEAFF. The DNA for the CDR3 is TGTGCCAGCAGCTTAGCCGGGACAGGGAGGGTCGTGGACACTGAAGCTTTCTTT.

The gene calls are TRBV20-1 and TRBJ2-3; TRBD2 agrees at 8 bases. CDR1 is DFQATT and CDR2 is SNEGSKA in the germline V gene (reference sequence). The V gene end was trimmed by 5 bases and the J gene end by 4 bases; junction bases not matched to a gene: 17. The CDR3 is 17 residues long. The CDR3 coding sequence is TGCAGTGCTCCACCTCTAATTAGCGGGACGGCCGCAGATACGCAGTATTTT. It yields the protein CSAPPLISGTAADTQYF.

This clonotype showed up just a few times. The genes are TRBV20-1 and TRBJ1-5; a weak D match, TRBD1 (5 bases). The CDR3 is 12 amino acids. In germline, CDR1 is DFQATT, CDR2 SNEGSKA (reference sequence). The V end was cut by 6 bases, the J end by 7 bases, with 13 bases between. The CDR3 protein is CSAGGVGQPQHF. The CDR3, as DNA: TGCAGTGCGGGAGGGGTGGGCCAGCCCCAGCATTTT.

This clonotype was detected only a few times. The chain has TRBV5-6 and TRBJ2-5; 9 bases map to TRBD2. The CDR3 contains 15 residues. Germline-derived CDR1 and CDR2 are SGHDT and YYEEEE. Trimming took 5 bases from V and 4 from J; bases not matched to a gene: 9. The CDR3 loop reads CASRQIAGAPETQYF. DNA for the CDR3: TGTGCCAGCAGGCAAATAGCGGGAGCTCCAGAGACCCAGTACTTC. Full variable domain (outside the CDR3, taken from reference TRBV5-6 and TRBJ2-5): DAGVTQSPTHLIKTRGQQVTLRCSPKSGHDTVSWYQQALGQGPQFIFQYYEEEERQRGNFPDRFSGHQFPNYSSELNVNALLLGDSALYLCASRQIAGAPETQYFGPGTRLLVL.

The chain is built from TRBV6-6 and TRBJ2-3; 7 nucleotides agree with TRBD1. V lost 7 bases and J lost 1; bases outside the gene matches: 5. The CDR3 spans 14 residues. The germline gives CDR1 MNHNY, CDR2 SVGAGI (reference sequence). CDR3 residues: CASMRGRGTDTQYF. The CDR3 nucleotides are TGTGCCAGCATGAGGGGGCGTGGCACAGATACGCAGTATTTT.

This clonotype was counted at least ten times. The chain employs TRBV9 and TRBJ2-2, with D unclear. The length of the CDR3 is 13 residues. The V gene lost 1 base and the J gene lost 2 bases, with 3 bases spanning the gap. Germline V gene data show CDR1 as SGDLS and CDR2 as YYNGEE. The CDR3 DNA sequence: TGTGCCAGCAGCGTACCTAACACCGGGGAGCTGTTTTTT. Its translation: CASSVPNTGELFF.

This clonotype was seen more than once but under ten times. This chain uses TRBV27 with TRBJ1-2; D is uncertain. V lost 1 base, J lost 7 bases, and 10 bases lay in between. The CDR3 length is 13 residues. Germline lookup yields CDR1 MNHEY and CDR2 SMNVEV (reference sequence). CDR3 bases: TGTGCCAGCAGTTTATGGGGAAGTACTGGCTACACCTTC. Its protein is CASSLWGSTGYTF.

The chain is built from TRBV7-9 and TRBJ2-7, with 8 nucleotides matching TRBD1. The CDR3 runs 14 residues. V was clipped by 2 bases and J by 5 bases; unmatched bases: 5. Germline values: CDR1 SEHNR, CDR2 FQNEAQ (reference sequence). Here the CDR3 DNA reads TGTGCCAGCAGCTTATCGACAGGGGTCCACGAGCAGTACTTC. Translation gives CASSLSTGVHEQYF.

This clonotype was detected a few times. V gene TRBV3-1 combines with J gene TRBJ2-5, with D unresolved. The germline V and J ends were trimmed by 4 bases and 1 base, with 16 bases remaining between them. The germline V gene has CDR1 LGHDT and CDR2 YNNKEL (reference sequence). There are 16 residues in the CDR3. CDR3 bases: TGTGCCAGCAGCCCCGGAGCAACCGGTTTCCAAGAGACCCAGTACTTC. Encoded protein: CASSPGATGFQETQYF.

The chain couples TRBV28 to TRBJ2-4; D not certain. Germline V gives CDR1 MDHEN, CDR2 SYDVKM. Trimming removed 4 bases from V and 0 bases from J, with 7 bases in between. CDR3 length equals 14 residues. CDR3: CASSYSLAKNIQYF. CDR3 nucleotides: TGTGCCAGCAGTTACTCTCTAGCCAAAAACATTCAGTACTTC.

The sample holds a few counts of this clonotype. V usage is TRBV10-3 and J usage is TRBJ2-1, with D uncertain. V was clipped by 3 bases and J by 4 bases, with 16 bases between them. CDR3 size: 16 residues. CDR1 and CDR2 (germline): ENHRY, SYGVKD. For the CDR3, the DNA is TGTGCCATCAGTGATGCGGTGCGGAACTTATACAATGAGCAGTTCTTC. It translates to CAISDAVRNLYNEQFF.

This clonotype has a handful of counts. The junction departs from the called germline gene at one end, perhaps through a read error. This chain links TRBV29-1 with TRBJ2-7; D ambiguous. CDR3 size: 10 residues. Germline CDR1 is SQVTM and CDR2 is ANQGSEA. CDR3 sequence (DNA): TGCAGCGTGGGAACCTACGAGCAGTGCTTC. It is translated as CSVGTYEQCF.

This clonotype has more than one count but fewer than ten. This sequence joins TRBV5-5 and TRBJ2-5, with D tentatively TRBD1 (5 bases). CDR1 SGHKS and CDR2 YYEKEE come from the germline V gene (reference sequence). This CDR3 is built from 15 residues. V was cut by 2 bases and J by 2 bases, with 13 bases left in between. CDR3 bases: TGTGCCAGCAGCTTACAGGACCTTGATCAAGAGACCCAGTACTTC. It specifies CASSLQDLDQETQYF.

This clonotype was counted many times. Written as DNA, the CDR3 is TGCGCCAGCAGCCAAGATTTGGGGTCGGCTAGCGGGGCCTACGAGCAGTACTTC. It codes for CASSQDLGSASGAYEQYF. The chain combines TRBV4-3 with TRBJ2-7; TRBD2 aligns across 9 bases. The junction had 11 bases not matched to a gene; V was cut back by 0 bases and J by 2 bases. CDR1 LGHNA and CDR2 YSLEER come from the germline V gene. The CDR3 is made up of 18 amino acids.

This sequence joins TRBV29-1 and TRBJ2-1; maybe TRBD1 (5 bases). In germline, CDR1 is SQVTM, CDR2 ANQGSEA. The CDR3 extends over 13 amino acids. Trimming left V 5 bases short and J 5 bases short, with 13 bases between. The CDR3 protein is CSVPGLKHNEQFF. The DNA for the CDR3 is TGCAGCGTTCCAGGGCTCAAGCACAATGAGCAGTTCTTC.

This chain uses TRBV6-2 or TRBV6-3 with TRBJ2-1, with D possibly called TRBD1 or TRBD2 (5 bases each). CDR3 length: 11 residues. Germline loops: CDR1 MNHEY, CDR2 SVGEGT. V shed 5 bases and J shed 11 bases, with 10 bases lying between them. The CDR3 DNA sequence: TGTGCCAGCAGTGGGACGCTCAAGCAGTTCTTC. As protein: CASSGTLKQFF.

The V call is TRBV5-1, the J call TRBJ2-3; TRBD2 agrees at 11 bases. V lost 7 bases to trimming and J lost 5 bases; unmatched junction nucleotides: 9. CDR3 length: 15 amino acids. The germline gives CDR1 SGHRS, CDR2 YFSETQ. The CDR3 is CASSTGTSGEDTQYF. DNA for the CDR3: TGCGCCAGCTCCACTGGGACTAGCGGAGAAGATACGCAGTATTTT.

This clonotype is a singleton in its sample. The chain links TRBV7-6 to TRBJ2-1; TRBD1 matches at 8 bases. The CDR3 spans 14 residues. Trimming took 5 bases from V and 6 from J; bases not matched to a gene: 6. In germline, CDR1 is SGHVS, CDR2 FNYEAQ. CDR3: CASSLRGQVNEQFF. CDR3 bases: TGTGCCAGCAGCCTAAGGGGACAGGTCAATGAGCAGTTCTTC.